These 20 T cell receptor beta chains were all obtained from the same sample, sequenced in a study of T cells in Graves' hyperthyroidism and ophthalmopathy. RNA transcripts were the template for amplifying TCR beta CDR3 regions. HTBI primers were employed in a first-round RT-PCR of the TCR CDR3. Using its own MiXCR run on the multiplex PCR reads, TCRdb lists one record per CDR3 protein. This table has hundreds of thousands of distinct CDR3 sequences, approximately 44% appearing once. The sample taken for sequencing was peripheral blood or thyroid tissue (not recorded which). These TCRs come from a woman younger than 30 with Graves' hyperthyroidism.

V and J are TRBV29-1 and TRBJ1-3; 10 nucleotides align to TRBD1. Unmatched junction bases numbered 9, after V lost 0 bases and J lost 4 bases. The length of the CDR3 is 17 residues. The germline V gene has CDR1 SQVTM and CDR2 ANQGSEA. The CDR3 region is CSVEDPTGGLGGNTIYF. Here the CDR3 DNA reads TGCAGCGTTGAAGACCCGACAGGGGGCCTGGGAGGAAACACCATATATTTT.

The CDR3 sequence is CSTQTSGRSETQYF. The CDR3 bases are TGCAGTACACAGACTAGCGGGAGGTCGGAGACCCAGTACTTC. The V gene is TRBV29-1, the J gene TRBJ2-5; 13 bases line up with TRBD2. Germline V gene data show CDR1 as SQVTM and CDR2 as ANQGSEA. The CDR3 contains 14 residues.

This clonotype was counted at least ten times. The CDR3 sequence is CSVAQGGAFF. DNA of the CDR3: TGCAGCGTCGCCCAGGGGGGAGCTTTCTTT. This rearrangement joins TRBV29-1 to TRBJ1-1; 7 positions agree with TRBD1. J gave up 10 bases and V 6 bases, and 5 bases lay outside the gene matches. The CDR3 extends over 10 amino acids. CDR1 SQVTM and CDR2 ANQGSEA come from the germline V gene.

Concerning this clonotype itself: Being one base from a much bigger clone, this may be a read error. The chain recombines TRBV15 with TRBJ1-1, with unresolved D. CDR3 length equals 14 residues. Germline loops: CDR1 LNHNV, CDR2 YYDKDF (reference sequence). With 11 bases removed from V and 3 bases from J, the gap between germline ends came to 19 bases. The CDR3 region is CAATPNLEDTEAFF. The CDR3 coding sequence is TGTGCCGCCACACCGAACCTCGAGGACACTGAAGCTTTCTTT.

This clonotype was recorded a few times. V usage is TRBV7-8 and J usage is TRBJ2-7; 9 nucleotides align to TRBD1. The CDR3 sequence is 14 residues long. The V gene's germline CDR1 is SGHVS and CDR2 FQNEAQ. The J segment lost 4 bases and the V segment lost 5 bases, leaving 6 bases of the junction unmatched. This chain's CDR3 is CASSPKTGGYEQYF. CDR3 nucleotide sequence: TGTGCCAGCAGCCCGAAGACAGGGGGGTACGAGCAGTACTTC. Supplemented by reference TRBV7-8 and TRBJ2-7, the full variable domain reads GAGVSQSPRYKVAKRGQDVALRCDPISGHVSLFWYQQALGQGPEFLTYFQNEAQLDKSGLPSDRFFAERPEGSVSTLKIQRTQQEDSAVYLCASSPKTGGYEQYFGPGTRLTVT.

In regard to this clonotype: Lacking the conserved final phenylalanine or tryptophan, this CDR3 likely reflects a read error. The DNA is left out, because the CDR3 cannot be placed on it with certainty; the CDR3 is given as TCRdb lists it. The genes are TRBV7-8 and TRBJ2-2; TRBD2 is the table's D call and was not checked against the DNA. CDR1 is SGHVS and CDR2 is FQNEAQ in the germline V gene. The CDR3 adds up to 10 amino acids, both ends counted. CDR3: CASSLVKGPT.

This sequence joins TRBV15 and TRBJ1-5; the D gene is possibly TRBD1 (5 bases). Trimming took 0 bases from V and 0 from J, leaving 15 bases between them. Germline CDR1 is LNHNV and CDR2 is YYDKDF (reference sequence). This CDR3 comprises 18 residues. CDR3 loop: CATSRDSATGDSNQPQHF. The CDR3, as DNA: TGTGCCACCAGCAGAGATTCCGCAACAGGAGATAGCAATCAGCCCCAGCATTTT.

This clonotype was counted at least ten times. This CDR3 reads CSAREEYTIYF. The CDR3 DNA is TGCAGTGCTAGAGAGGAGTACACCATATATTTT. The V gene is TRBV20-1, the J gene TRBJ1-3; D call uncertain. Germline V gene data show CDR1 as DFQATT and CDR2 as SNEGSKA (reference sequence). The CDR3 is made up of 11 amino acids. Trimming shortened V by 0 bases and J by 8 bases, and 5 bases separated the two germline ends.

The chain joins TRBV29-1 to TRBJ2-5; tentatively, D is TRBD1 (5 bases). There are 12 residues in the CDR3. Per germline, CDR1 SQVTM and CDR2 ANQGSEA. V lost 5 bases and J lost 5, with 12 bases in between. CDR3 region: CSVHQGRETQYF. CDR3 nucleotides: TGCAGCGTTCACCAGGGCCGGGAGACCCAGTACTTC.

The chain combines TRBV7-9 with TRBJ1-2; D perhaps matches TRBD1 (5 bases). Germline loops: CDR1 SEHNR, CDR2 FQNEAQ (reference sequence). Between the trimmed V and J ends, which lost 5 bases and 3 bases, there was a span of 13 bases. This CDR3 has 14 residues. The CDR3 protein is CASSLGGVDYGYTF. For the CDR3, the DNA is TGTGCCAGCAGCCTCGGGGGAGTGGACTATGGCTACACCTTC. Looking up the rest from reference TRBV7-9 and TRBJ1-2 gives the full variable domain: DTGVSQNPRHKITKRGQNVTFRCDPISEHNRLYWYRQTLGQGPEFLTYFQNEAQLEKSRLLSDRFSAERPKGSFSTLEIQRTEQGDSAMYLCASSLGGVDYGYTFGSGTRLTVV.

On this clonotype: At one end the junction does not follow the germline gene, possibly because of a read error. V and J are TRBV2 and TRBJ1-2; possibly TRBD1 for D (5 bases). Per the germline V gene, CDR1 is SNHLY and CDR2 is FYNNEI. The CDR3 spans 18 residues. CDR3 coding DNA: TGCGCCAGCAGCCAAGATCCCCCCGGCAGGGTAAGCCTAAGTGGCTACACCTTC. It yields the protein CASSQDPPGRVSLSGYTF.

The rearrangement links TRBV25-1 to TRBJ2-5; 8 bases agree with TRBD1. The CDR3 loop spans 16 amino acids. J was trimmed by 0 bases and V by 3 bases; bases with no gene match: 6. Germline CDR1 reads MGHDK; CDR2 reads SYGVNS. CDR3 sequence (DNA): TGTGCCAGCAGTGATCCCGGGACAGGTGACCAAGAGACCCAGTACTTC. Its translation: CASSDPGTGDQETQYF.

The gene calls are TRBV19 and TRBJ2-5; TRBD2 aligns across 7 bases. This CDR3 region has 17 residues. The trim removed 3 bases at V and 2 bases at J, leaving 12 bases unmatched. CDR1 is LNHDA and CDR2 is SQIVND in the germline V gene (reference sequence). CDR3 protein: CASSIRILASGQETQYF. CDR3 nucleotide sequence: TGTGCCAGTAGTATTCGTATTCTGGCTAGCGGACAAGAGACCCAGTACTTC.

The V call is TRBV7-9, the J call TRBJ2-7, with 10 nucleotides matching TRBD2. This CDR3 comprises 13 residues. The junction had 6 bases not matched to a gene; V was cut back by 10 bases and J by 3 bases. Germline V gene lookup returns CDR1 SEHNR and CDR2 FQNEAQ (reference sequence). CDR3 protein: CAIIGTSVYEQYF. In DNA form, the CDR3 reads TGTGCCATCATTGGGACTAGCGTCTACGAGCAGTACTTC.

This rearrangement joins TRBV24-1 to TRBJ1-1; perhaps TRBD1 as D (5 bases). Germline CDR1 and CDR2: KGHDR and SFDVKD. The V gene lost 7 bases and the J gene lost 5 bases, with 10 bases spanning the gap. The length of the CDR3 is 12 residues. The CDR3 DNA reads TGTGCCACCAGCAGGGCTCGTACTGAAGCTTTCTTT. Protein product: CATSRARTEAFF.

Details on this clonotype: The CDR3 does not close with the conserved phenylalanine or tryptophan, likely indicating a read error. The chain links TRBV7-2 to TRBJ1-1; 8 positions match TRBD1. The germline V gene encodes CDR1 SGHTA and CDR2 FQGNSA. CDR3 length: 13 residues. The V gene end was trimmed by 5 bases and the J gene end by 3 bases; junction bases not matched to a gene: 2. The CDR3 DNA follows: TGTGCCAGCAGCGACAGGGGCCACACTGAAGCTTTCCTT. Protein: CASSDRGHTEAFL.

This clonotype has more than one count but fewer than ten. This chain joins TRBV5-1 and TRBJ1-2; D call uncertain. CDR1 and CDR2 from the germline V gene are SGHRS and YFSETQ. The CDR3 extends over 13 amino acids. V lost 5 bases, J lost 3 bases, and 11 bases lay in between. The CDR3 loop is CASSSPGDYGYTF. The CDR3 DNA is TGCGCCAGCAGTTCACCCGGGGACTATGGCTACACCTTC.

This clonotype was picked up one time. The rearrangement joins TRBV10-3 to TRBJ1-4, with D perhaps matching TRBD1 (6 bases). The V end lost 4 bases, the J end lost 7 bases, and 13 bases lay between the germline ends. The CDR3 loop spans 14 amino acids. Germline CDR1 is ENHRY and CDR2 is SYGVKD. CDR3 sequence (DNA): TGTGCCATCAGTGTGTTGGGGGCTCGTGAAAAACTGTTTTTT. Translation gives CAISVLGAREKLFF.

The V call is TRBV29-1, the J call TRBJ1-3; D gene unclear. Germline values: CDR1 SQVTM, CDR2 ANQGSEA. V lost 1 base to trimming and J lost 2 bases, with 18 bases between them. CDR3 length: 17 amino acids. This chain's CDR3 is CSVEAPPPSDAGNTIYF. For the CDR3, the DNA is TGCAGCGTTGAAGCGCCTCCTCCTTCTGACGCTGGAAACACCATATATTTT.

The chain uses TRBV2 and TRBJ2-2; 7 positions agree with TRBD2. Germline V gene lookup returns CDR1 SNHLY and CDR2 FYNNEI. This CDR3 contains 14 residues. With V trimmed by 7 bases and J by 5 bases, 7 bases remained unmatched. CDR3 amino acids: CASNLAEGTGELFF. DNA of the CDR3: TGTGCCAGCAATCTAGCGGAGGGAACCGGGGAGCTGTTTTTT.